The following is a TCR beta chain sequence with its context. CD45RO-negative cells were positively selected for CCR7, leaving out terminally differentiated effector memory CD45RA+ cells. Clones were sequenced by immunoSEQ multiplex PCR, and TCRdb holds only the in-frame ones, with some missing. Here the sample spans under 850,000 clones, 92% being singletons. This entry belongs to a study of shared clonotypes between healthy human individuals. The CDR3 consists of 13 residues. Germline assignment: CDR1 SGHKS and CDR2 YYEKEE (reference sequence). The ends were cut back, 0 bases at V and 4 bases at J, with 5 bases in the middle.

Sequencing input: naive CD8+ T cells sorted from blood. This receptor was identified in a man aged 30-40 years in good health. The rearrangement joins TRBV5-5 to TRBJ2-1; D uncertain. The CDR3 region is CASSLVRYNEQFF. For the CDR3, the DNA is TGTGCCAGCAGCTTGGTGCGGTACAATGAGCAGTTCTTC. The full variable domain, its missing parts supplied by reference TRBV5-5 and TRBJ2-1, is DAGVTQSPTHLIKTRGQQVTLRCSPISGHKSVSWYQQVLGQGPQFIFQYYEKEERGRGNFPDRFSARQFPNYSSELNVNALLLGDSALYLCASSLVRYNEQFFGPGTRLTVL.